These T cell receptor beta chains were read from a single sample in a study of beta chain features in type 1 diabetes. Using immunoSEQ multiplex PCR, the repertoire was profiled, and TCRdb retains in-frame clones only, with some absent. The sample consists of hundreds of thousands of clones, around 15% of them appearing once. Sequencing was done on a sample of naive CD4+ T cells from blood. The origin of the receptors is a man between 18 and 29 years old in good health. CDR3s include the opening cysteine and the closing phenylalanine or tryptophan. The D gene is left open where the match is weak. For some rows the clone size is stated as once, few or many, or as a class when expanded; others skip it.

CASSQRGQKPLYGYTF	TGCGCCAGCAGCCAACGGGGCCAGAAACCCCTCTATGGCTACACCTTC	.	few	TRBV4-3	TRBJ1-2
CAIMTELSGYTF	TGTGCCATCATGACTGAGCTGAGTGGCTACACCTTC	.	.	TRBV10-3	TRBJ1-2
CATRPRNTYEQYF	TGTGCCACCCGGCCTAGGAATACCTACGAGCAGTACTTC	.	.	TRBV6-5	TRBJ2-7
CASSLEGGQGWSPLHF	TGTGCCAGCAGCTTAGAAGGGGGACAGGGTTGGTCACCCCTCCACTTT	TRBD1	few	TRBV7-9	TRBJ1-6
CASSVARKGNEQFF	TGTGCCAGCAGCGTAGCGCGTAAGGGCAATGAGCAGTTCTTC	.	few	TRBV9	TRBJ2-1
CASSRAGQSNTEAFF	TGCGCCAGCAGCCGCGCGGGACAGTCGAACACTGAAGCTTTCTTT	TRBD1	.	TRBV4-1	TRBJ1-1
CASSLARTGKRYGYTF	TGTGCCAGCAGCTTAGCCCGGACAGGGAAACGGTATGGCTACACCTTC	TRBD1	few	TRBV7-8	TRBJ1-2
CASSLGGGKNIQYF	TGTGCCAGCAGCTTGGGAGGTGGCAAAAACATTCAGTACTTC	.	few	TRBV5-4	TRBJ2-4
CASSQGHSPLHF	TGTGCCAGCAGCCAGGGACATTCACCCCTCCACTTT	.	.	TRBV6-5	TRBJ1-6
CAWSSLQVANYGYTF	TGTGCCTGGAGCTCCTTACAGGTTGCTAACTATGGCTACACCTTC	.	.	TRBV30	TRBJ1-2
CAIAPESYEQYF	TGTGCCATCGCACCGGAGTCGTACGAGCAGTACTTC	.	.	TRBV10-3	TRBJ2-7
CASSFGTRDYEQYF	TGCGCCAGCAGCTTCGGGACAAGAGACTACGAGCAGTACTTC	.	few	TRBV5-1	TRBJ2-7
CASSLVPSFYEQYF	TGTGCCAGCAGTTTAGTCCCCAGCTTCTACGAGCAGTACTTC	.	.	TRBV28	TRBJ2-7
CASRIGGGGPNEKLFF	TGTGCCAGCAGAATAGGAGGAGGGGGCCCGAATGAAAAACTGTTTTTT	TRBD1	.	TRBV28	TRBJ1-4
CASSSGTLGYTF	TGTGCCAGCAGCTCCGGGACACTCGGCTACACCTTC	.	.	TRBV7-6	TRBJ1-2
CASQQASTDTQYF	TGTGCCAGCCAACAAGCTAGCACAGATACGCAGTATTTT	.	few	TRBV19	TRBJ2-3
CASSFWDSNIQYF	TGTGCCAGCAGCTTTTGGGATTCAAACATTCAGTACTTC	.	few	TRBV5-4	TRBJ2-4
CASSIRWVDRGGQYF	TGTGCCAGTAGTATACGATGGGTTGACAGAGGCGGGCAGTACTTC	.	few	TRBV19	TRBJ2-7
CASSFGGIRGQETQYF	TGTGCCAGCAGCTTCGGCGGGATTAGGGGACAAGAGACCCAGTACTTC	.	.	TRBV7-9	TRBJ2-5
CSAIGQPQHF	TGCAGTGCCATTGGGCAGCCCCAGCATTTT	.	.	TRBV20-1	TRBJ1-5
CASSLEGDRMLYF	TGTGCCAGCAGCTTGGAGGGGGACAGGATGTTGTATTTT	TRBD1	.	TRBV5-4	TRBJ2-3
CASSQVLNTGELFF	TGTGCCAGCAGCCAAGTCTTGAACACCGGGGAGCTGTTTTTT	.	many	TRBV4-2	TRBJ2-2
CASSDSGQTRTPNTEAFF	TGTGCCAGCAGCGACTCGGGACAAACCCGAACCCCGAACACTGAAGCTTTCTTT	.	.	TRBV9	TRBJ1-1
CASRQGVYEQYF	TGTGCCAGCAGACAGGGGGTCTACGAGCAGTACTTC	TRBD1	.	TRBV28	TRBJ2-7